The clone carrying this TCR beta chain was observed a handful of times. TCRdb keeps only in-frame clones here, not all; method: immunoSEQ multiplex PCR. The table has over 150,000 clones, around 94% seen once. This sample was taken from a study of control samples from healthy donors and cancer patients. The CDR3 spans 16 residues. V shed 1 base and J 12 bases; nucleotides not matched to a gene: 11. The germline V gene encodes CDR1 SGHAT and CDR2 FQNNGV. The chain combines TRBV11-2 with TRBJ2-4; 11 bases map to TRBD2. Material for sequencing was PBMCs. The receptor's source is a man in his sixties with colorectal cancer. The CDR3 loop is CASSLVGVAGGQDQYF. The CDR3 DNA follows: TGTGCCAGCAGCTTAGTAGGGGTAGCGGGGGGGCAGGATCAGTACTTC. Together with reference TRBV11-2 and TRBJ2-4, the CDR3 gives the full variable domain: EAGVAQSPRYKIIEKRQSVAFWCNPISGHATLYWYQQILGQGPKLLIQFQNNGVVDDSQLPKDRFSAERLKGVDSTLKIQPAKLEDSAVYLCASSLVGVAGGQDQYFGAGTRLSVL.